Listed below are T cell receptor beta chains from one sample, sequenced in a study of T cell responses to AZD1222 COVID-19 vaccine. The table came from immunoSEQ multiplex PCR; TCRdb's copy has only in-frame clones and leaves some out. The data hold some 86,000 clones, with 70% to 80% observed a single time. This material consisted of peripheral blood, taken on day 0 of AZD1222 vaccination. The receptors shown here come from an adult in good health. CDR3s include the opening cysteine and the closing phenylalanine or tryptophan. A D gene is named only where the DNA matches it firmly. Expanded clones are given a class, and other clones once, few, many or no size at all.

abundance: few
d_gene: .
j_gene: TRBJ1-2
v_gene: TRBV28
CDR3aa: CATSGPTYGYTF
CDR3nt: TGTGCCACCTCCGGGCCCACTTATGGCTACACCTTC

abundance: .
d_gene: TRBD1
j_gene: TRBJ1-1
v_gene: TRBV6-6
CDR3aa: CATYGPGQARTEAFF
CDR3nt: TGTGCCACCTACGGACCCGGACAGGCGAGGACTGAAGCTTTCTTT

abundance: .
d_gene: .
j_gene: TRBJ2-1
v_gene: TRBV28
CDR3aa: CASSSPRAGSGNEQFF
CDR3nt: TGTGCCAGCAGTTCCCCGAGAGCAGGGTCGGGGAATGAGCAGTTCTTC

abundance: .
d_gene: .
j_gene: TRBJ1-1
v_gene: TRBV6-2/TRBV6-3
CDR3aa: CASSIMGDTEAFF
CDR3nt: TGTGCCAGCAGTATCATGGGCGACACTGAAGCTTTCTTT

abundance: .
d_gene: .
j_gene: TRBJ2-7
v_gene: TRBV28
CDR3aa: CASSLYRTVGEQYF
CDR3nt: TGTGCCAGCAGTTTATACAGGACCGTCGGCGAGCAGTACTTC

abundance: .
d_gene: TRBD2
j_gene: TRBJ2-7
v_gene: TRBV3-1/TRBV3-2
CDR3aa: CASSPGGTSSGEQYF
CDR3nt: TGTGCCAGCAGCCCAGGAGGGACTAGTTCCGGCGAGCAGTACTTC

abundance: .
d_gene: TRBD1
j_gene: TRBJ1-1
v_gene: TRBV6-1
CDR3aa: CASSEQGQGPTEAFF
CDR3nt: TGTGCCAGCAGTGAACAGGGACAGGGACCCACTGAAGCTTTCTTT

abundance: .
d_gene: TRBD1
j_gene: TRBJ1-2
v_gene: TRBV4-1
CDR3aa: CASSQADREYYGYTF
CDR3nt: TGCGCCAGCAGCCAAGCGGACAGGGAGTATTATGGCTACACCTTC

abundance: .
d_gene: .
j_gene: TRBJ1-1
v_gene: TRBV29-1
CDR3aa: CSVGEGPSTEAFF
CDR3nt: TGCAGCGTTGGGGAGGGACCTAGCACTGAAGCTTTCTTT

abundance: .
d_gene: .
j_gene: TRBJ2-5
v_gene: TRBV7-8
CDR3aa: CASSPQAETQYF
CDR3nt: TGTGCCAGCAGCCCCCAGGCAGAGACCCAGTACTTC

abundance: .
d_gene: .
j_gene: TRBJ1-5
v_gene: TRBV5-6
CDR3aa: CASSLGPAGGNQPQHF
CDR3nt: TGTGCCAGCAGCTTGGGGCCAGCAGGGGGCAATCAGCCCCAGCATTTT

abundance: .
d_gene: .
j_gene: TRBJ1-1
v_gene: TRBV19
CDR3aa: CASSIEAGRRLGTEAFF
CDR3nt: TGTGCCAGTAGTATAGAGGCAGGGCGGAGGTTGGGCACTGAAGCTTTCTTT

abundance: .
d_gene: TRBD2
j_gene: TRBJ2-7
v_gene: TRBV11-2
CDR3aa: CASSLEAGVTEQYF
CDR3nt: TGTGCCAGCAGCTTAGAAGCGGGAGTGACCGAGCAGTACTTC

abundance: few
d_gene: .
j_gene: TRBJ1-6
v_gene: TRBV5-1
CDR3aa: CASSLSSFDSPLHF
CDR3nt: TGCGCCAGCAGCTTGTCCAGTTTTGATTCACCCCTCCACTTT

abundance: .
d_gene: TRBD2
j_gene: TRBJ2-3
v_gene: TRBV6-2/TRBV6-3
CDR3aa: CASSTGLAASTDTQYF
CDR3nt: TGTGCCAGCAGTACCGGACTAGCGGCTAGCACAGATACGCAGTATTTT

abundance: few
d_gene: .
j_gene: TRBJ2-4
v_gene: TRBV15
CDR3aa: CATSRERGTAKNIQYF
CDR3nt: TGTGCCACCAGCAGAGAGCGTGGGACTGCCAAAAACATTCAGTACTTC

abundance: .
d_gene: .
j_gene: TRBJ1-1
v_gene: TRBV27
CDR3aa: CASSLKATYTEAFF
CDR3nt: TGTGCCAGCAGTTTAAAGGCCACGTACACTGAAGCTTTCTTT

abundance: .
d_gene: .
j_gene: TRBJ2-7
v_gene: TRBV10-3
CDR3aa: CAISDERFSYEQYF
CDR3nt: TGTGCCATCAGTGATGAGCGGTTCTCCTACGAGCAGTACTTC

abundance: .
d_gene: .
j_gene: TRBJ2-1
v_gene: TRBV27
CDR3aa: CASSLGRAFYNEQFF
CDR3nt: TGTGCCAGCAGTTTAGGCAGGGCCTTCTACAATGAGCAGTTCTTC

abundance: once
d_gene: .
j_gene: TRBJ2-5
v_gene: TRBV9
CDR3aa: CASSVDRDSETQYF
CDR3nt: TGTGCCAGCAGCGTAGATAGGGACTCAGAGACCCAGTACTTC

abundance: .
d_gene: .
j_gene: TRBJ1-5
v_gene: TRBV29-1
CDR3aa: CSVGDGNQPQHF
CDR3nt: TGCAGCGTTGGGGATGGCAATCAGCCCCAGCATTTT

abundance: .
d_gene: .
j_gene: TRBJ2-6
v_gene: TRBV2
CDR3aa: CASRTVSGANVLTF
CDR3nt: TGTGCCAGCAGGACAGTCTCTGGGGCCAACGTCCTGACTTTC

abundance: .
d_gene: .
j_gene: TRBJ1-2
v_gene: TRBV29-1
CDR3aa: CSVDTGYGYTF
CDR3nt: TGCAGCGTTGACACGGGCTATGGCTACACCTTC

abundance: .
d_gene: .
j_gene: TRBJ1-1
v_gene: TRBV5-8
CDR3aa: CASSFRRGPEAFF
CDR3nt: TGTGCCAGCAGCTTCCGCAGGGGCCCTGAAGCTTTCTTT

abundance: .
d_gene: .
j_gene: TRBJ1-3
v_gene: TRBV25-1
CDR3aa: CASRGGGRGNTIYF
CDR3nt: TGTGCCAGCCGGGGAGGAGGGCGAGGAAACACCATATATTTT

abundance: .
d_gene: TRBD1
j_gene: TRBJ2-7
v_gene: TRBV9
CDR3aa: CASSETGTSYEQYF
CDR3nt: TGTGCCAGCAGCGAGACAGGGACCTCCTACGAGCAGTACTTC

abundance: .
d_gene: TRBD1
j_gene: TRBJ1-3
v_gene: TRBV7-8
CDR3aa: CASSGRTGFGNTIYF
CDR3nt: TGTGCCAGCAGCGGCCGGACAGGGTTCGGAAACACCATATATTTT

abundance: once
d_gene: .
j_gene: TRBJ2-5
v_gene: TRBV19
CDR3aa: CASSIGRRGGTETQYF
CDR3nt: TGTGCCAGTAGTATTGGTCGGAGGGGGGGCACAGAGACCCAGTACTTC

abundance: once
d_gene: .
j_gene: TRBJ2-7
v_gene: TRBV27
CDR3aa: CASSLTGSEQYF
CDR3nt: TGTGCCAGCAGTTTAACAGGGTCCGAGCAGTACTTC

abundance: .
d_gene: TRBD1
j_gene: TRBJ2-1
v_gene: TRBV9
CDR3aa: CASRGTGVNEQFF
CDR3nt: TGTGCCAGCAGGGGGACAGGGGTCAATGAGCAGTTCTTC

abundance: .
d_gene: TRBD2
j_gene: TRBJ2-1
v_gene: TRBV10-3
CDR3aa: CAISQGLAGGRGNEQFF
CDR3nt: TGTGCCATCAGCCAGGGACTAGCGGGAGGCCGCGGGAATGAGCAGTTCTTC

abundance: once
d_gene: .
j_gene: TRBJ2-5
v_gene: TRBV29-1
CDR3aa: CSVEDFGRNQETQYF
CDR3nt: TGCAGCGTTGAAGATTTCGGACGGAACCAAGAGACCCAGTACTTC

abundance: .
d_gene: .
j_gene: TRBJ1-3
v_gene: TRBV18
CDR3aa: CASSPPSRGTGNTIYF
CDR3nt: TGTGCCAGCTCACCACCGTCCCGGGGGACTGGAAACACCATATATTTT

abundance: .
d_gene: .
j_gene: TRBJ1-1
v_gene: TRBV7-8
CDR3aa: CATTPTPDTEAFF
CDR3nt: TGTGCCACCACACCTACACCTGACACTGAAGCTTTCTTT

abundance: .
d_gene: TRBD1
j_gene: TRBJ2-7
v_gene: TRBV5-4
CDR3aa: CASSPGVQGAGLVYEQYF
CDR3nt: TGTGCCAGCAGCCCAGGGGTCCAGGGGGCGGGTCTAGTGTACGAGCAGTACTTC

abundance: .
d_gene: TRBD1
j_gene: TRBJ1-1
v_gene: TRBV5-6
CDR3aa: CASSLRPTGYTEAFF
CDR3nt: TGTGCCAGCAGCCTCAGACCGACAGGGTACACTGAAGCTTTCTTT

abundance: .
d_gene: .
j_gene: TRBJ2-5
v_gene: TRBV11-2
CDR3aa: CASSLVPGHQETQYF
CDR3nt: TGTGCCAGCAGCTTAGTCCCAGGCCACCAAGAGACCCAGTACTTC

abundance: .
d_gene: .
j_gene: TRBJ1-3
v_gene: TRBV10-3
CDR3aa: CAIRDSSGNTIYF
CDR3nt: TGTGCCATCAGGGACAGCTCTGGAAACACCATATATTTT

abundance: .
d_gene: .
j_gene: TRBJ1-6
v_gene: TRBV30
CDR3aa: CAWSLTLYNSPLHF
CDR3nt: TGTGCCTGGAGTTTAACTCTGTATAATTCACCCCTCCACTTT

abundance: .
d_gene: .
j_gene: TRBJ2-5
v_gene: TRBV27
CDR3aa: CASSFGRFRGETQYF
CDR3nt: TGTGCCAGCAGTTTCGGGCGTTTTAGGGGAGAGACCCAGTACTTC

abundance: .
d_gene: .
j_gene: TRBJ1-4
v_gene: TRBV4-3
CDR3aa: CASSQAPQGTGEKLFF
CDR3nt: TGCGCCAGCAGCCAGGCCCCCCAGGGGACCGGTGAAAAACTGTTTTTT

abundance: .
d_gene: .
j_gene: TRBJ1-2
v_gene: TRBV6-6
CDR3aa: CASSYNGREGYGYTF
CDR3nt: TGTGCCAGCAGTTACAATGGCAGGGAGGGCTATGGCTACACCTTC

abundance: few
d_gene: .
j_gene: TRBJ1-1
v_gene: TRBV19
CDR3aa: CASSMVSLNTEAFF
CDR3nt: TGTGCCAGTAGTATGGTCAGTCTGAACACTGAAGCTTTCTTT

abundance: .
d_gene: TRBD1
j_gene: TRBJ2-3
v_gene: TRBV3-1/TRBV3-2
CDR3aa: CASSQDNWDRTDTQYF
CDR3nt: TGTGCCAGCAGCCAAGACAACTGGGACAGAACAGATACGCAGTATTTT

abundance: .
d_gene: .
j_gene: TRBJ1-1
v_gene: TRBV6-5
CDR3aa: CASTGQSGNTEAFF
CDR3nt: TGTGCCAGCACCGGACAGTCTGGGAACACTGAAGCTTTCTTT

abundance: .
d_gene: TRBD1
j_gene: TRBJ2-7
v_gene: TRBV6-6
CDR3aa: CASTHSDRDSYEQYF
CDR3nt: TGTGCCAGCACCCACTCCGACAGGGACTCCTACGAGCAGTACTTC

abundance: .
d_gene: .
j_gene: TRBJ1-3
v_gene: TRBV18
CDR3aa: CASSPRLPGVLASGNTIYF
CDR3nt: TGTGCCAGCTCACCAAGGCTCCCCGGAGTTTTGGCCTCTGGAAACACCATATATTTT

abundance: .
d_gene: TRBD2
j_gene: TRBJ2-7
v_gene: TRBV4-3
CDR3aa: CASSRATSSPEQYF
CDR3nt: TGCGCCAGCAGCCGAGCGACTAGCTCCCCCGAGCAGTACTTC

abundance: .
d_gene: TRBD1
j_gene: TRBJ2-7
v_gene: TRBV5-4
CDR3aa: CASSLGGTGHYEQYF
CDR3nt: TGTGCCAGCAGCTTGGGCGGGACAGGGCACTACGAGCAGTACTTC

abundance: .
d_gene: TRBD1
j_gene: TRBJ2-5
v_gene: TRBV7-2
CDR3aa: CASSSQGTGETQYF
CDR3nt: TGTGCCAGCAGCTCCCAGGGGACAGGGGAGACCCAGTACTTC

abundance: .
d_gene: .
j_gene: TRBJ1-6
v_gene: TRBV27
CDR3aa: CASTLGVGSPLHF
CDR3nt: TGTGCCAGCACCCTGGGGGTTGGTTCACCCCTCCACTTT

abundance: once
d_gene: .
j_gene: TRBJ2-1
v_gene: TRBV4-2
CDR3aa: CASSQLAYNEQFF
CDR3nt: TGTGCCAGCAGCCAACTAGCCTACAATGAGCAGTTCTTC

abundance: .
d_gene: .
j_gene: TRBJ2-1
v_gene: TRBV12-3/TRBV12-4
CDR3aa: CASSRDPAGEQFF
CDR3nt: TGTGCCAGCAGTCGGGACCCGGCGGGTGAGCAGTTCTTC

abundance: .
d_gene: .
j_gene: TRBJ2-1
v_gene: TRBV7-9
CDR3aa: CASSLPRDIQFF
CDR3nt: TGTGCCAGCAGCCTACCCCGGGACATCCAGTTCTTC

abundance: .
d_gene: .
j_gene: TRBJ2-5
v_gene: TRBV30
CDR3aa: CAWRGLLQETQYF
CDR3nt: TGTGCCTGGAGAGGCCTTCTTCAAGAGACCCAGTACTTC